Presented here are 5 T cell receptor beta chains from one specimen sequenced in a study of OX40 agonist ivuxolimab in advanced cancers. Data came from immunoSEQ multiplex PCR; TCRdb stores just in-frame clones and leaves some out. The table records fewer than 95,000 clones, less than 85% of them present only once. The sample in question was CD4+ or CD8+ T cells sorted from blood, obtained in a trial of the OX40 agonist ivuxolimab. These TCRs come from an adult with an advanced solid tumor such as melanoma, head and neck, liver or kidney cancer.

The V and J genes are TRBV5-5 and TRBJ1-2; the D gene is possibly TRBD1 (5 bases). V shed 4 bases and J shed 3 bases, with 13 bases lying between them. The CDR3 runs 14 residues. The germline gives CDR1 SGHKS, CDR2 YYEKEE (reference sequence). The CDR3 bases are TGTGCCAGCAGCCTAACAGGTGCGGACTATGGCTACACCTTC. Its protein product is CASSLTGADYGYTF.

V and J are TRBV20-1 and TRBJ2-7; perhaps TRBD2 as D (5 bases). CDR1 and CDR2 (germline): DFQATT, SNEGSKA (reference sequence). The V gene lost 6 bases and the J gene lost 1 base, with 7 bases spanning the gap. The CDR3 extends over 11 amino acids. The CDR3 region is CSAGVSYEQYF. CDR3 DNA: TGCAGTGCCGGGGTGTCCTACGAGCAGTACTTC.

The V and J genes are TRBV5-1 and TRBJ1-5, with TRBD1 as a possible D gene (6 bases). This CDR3 spans 15 amino acids. With 2 bases removed from V and 4 bases from J, the gap between germline ends came to 13 bases. Germline V gives CDR1 SGHRS, CDR2 YFSETQ. The CDR3 DNA follows: TGCGCCAGCAGCTTACAGGGTAGATGGAATCAGCCCCAGCATTTT. This codes for CASSLQGRWNQPQHF.

This chain connects TRBV6-5 to TRBJ1-4; possible D gene TRBD1, 6 bases. Germline loops: CDR1 MNHEY, CDR2 SVGAGI. V was shortened by 4 bases and J by 7 bases, with 16 bases between the two germline ends. The CDR3 runs to 15 residues. As DNA, the CDR3 is TGTGCCAGCAGTTCGGACAGTCATAACCCTGAAAAACTGTTTTTT. It encodes CASSSDSHNPEKLFF.

This chain links TRBV4-1 with TRBJ2-1; D may be TRBD1 or TRBD2 (5 bases each). This CDR3 spans 13 amino acids. Trimming shortened V by 4 bases and J by 6 bases, and 10 bases separated the two germline ends. Germline V gives CDR1 MGHRA, CDR2 YSYEKL. The CDR3 bases are TGCGCCAGCAGCCTCCGGGACCCCAATGAGCAGTTCTTC. Amino acids: CASSLRDPNEQFF.